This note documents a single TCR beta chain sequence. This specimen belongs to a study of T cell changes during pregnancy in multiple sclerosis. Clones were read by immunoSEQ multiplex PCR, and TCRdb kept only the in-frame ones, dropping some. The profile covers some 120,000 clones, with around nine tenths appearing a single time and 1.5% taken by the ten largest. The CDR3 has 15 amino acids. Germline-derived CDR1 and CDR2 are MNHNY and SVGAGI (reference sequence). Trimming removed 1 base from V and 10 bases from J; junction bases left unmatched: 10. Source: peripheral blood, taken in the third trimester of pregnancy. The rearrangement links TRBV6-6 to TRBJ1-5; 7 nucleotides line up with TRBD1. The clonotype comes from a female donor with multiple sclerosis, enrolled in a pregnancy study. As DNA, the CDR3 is TGTGCCAGCAGTTACTGGCCAGGGGGGACGGGCCCCCAGCATTTT. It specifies CASSYWPGGTGPQHF.